This TCR beta chain stems from a study of human T cells and chemical hapten exposure. Time point here: patch test 2, 6 weeks after DPC sensitization. The treatment: therapeutic diphenylcyclopropenone sensitization with weekly scalp DPC. TCRdb ran MiXCR on the RACE reads and lists one entry per CDR3 protein. The table includes about 140,000 distinct CDR3 sequences, 10% to 15% detected once. The germline V and J ends were trimmed by 4 bases and 4 bases, with 10 bases remaining between them. CDR1 and CDR2 (germline): SGHDN, FVKESK. The CDR3 extends over 13 amino acids. The sequences come from whole blood, collected in connection with sensitization to the hapten diphenylcyclopropenone (DPC). The TCR originated in a woman in her 50s with alopecia areata. Some clones in this sample may be carry-over from other donors' samples. The chain links TRBV14 to TRBJ1-1, with a possible D match to TRBD1 (5 bases). CDR3 residues: CASSPGWGTEAFF. CDR3 in DNA: TGTGCCAGCAGCCCAGGGTGGGGCACTGAAGCTTTCTTT.